The 29 T cell receptor beta chains below all came from one sample that was sequenced in a study of ipilimumab plus nivolumab after autologous stem cell transplantation. Only in-frame clones appear in the TCRdb table, and some are missing; sequencing was by immunoSEQ multiplex PCR. Of about 43,000 clones listed, approximately 90% are singletons. This specimen consisted of PBMCs, obtained in a trial of ipilimumab plus nivolumab as post-transplant consolidation. The source is a male donor with multiple myeloma.

The V call is TRBV2, the J call TRBJ1-5, with a weak D call TRBD1 (5 bases). Looked up from germline, CDR1 is SNHLY and CDR2 is FYNNEI. Trimming shortened V by 4 bases and J by 0 bases, and 7 bases separated the two germline ends. There are 14 residues in the CDR3. CDR3 nucleotides: TGTGCCAGCAGTGGAGGGGATAGCAATCAGCCCCAGCATTTT. Protein: CASSGGDSNQPQHF.

The V call is TRBV11-1, the J call TRBJ2-1; tentatively, D is TRBD1 (5 bases). V gave up 5 bases and J gave up 7 bases, with 6 bases separating them. CDR3 length: 11 residues. From germline, CDR1 is SGHAT and CDR2 FQDESV (reference sequence). The chain's CDR3 is CASSQGNEQFF. As DNA, the CDR3 is TGTGCCAGCAGCCAGGGAAATGAGCAGTTCTTC.

V gene TRBV29-1 combines with J gene TRBJ2-6; maybe TRBD2 (5 bases). The CDR3 has 16 amino acids. CDR1 SQVTM and CDR2 ANQGSEA come from the germline V gene. V was shortened by 0 bases and J by 4 bases, with 13 bases between the two germline ends. CDR3 DNA: TGCAGCGTTGAAGATCTCGCCGGGGTCGGGGCCAACGTCCTGACTTTC. Translation: CSVEDLAGVGANVLTF.

This clone has a single count. The J gene is TRBJ1-2, the V gene TRBV7-8; tentatively, D is TRBD1 (5 bases). CDR1 is SGHVS, CDR2 FQNEAQ, per germline. The V gene lost 4 bases and the J gene lost 8 bases, with 17 bases spanning the gap. This CDR3 contains 14 residues. The CDR3, as DNA: TGTGCCAGCAGCTGGGTGACGGGGGGGAACGGCTACACCTTC. It encodes CASSWVTGGNGYTF.

The V gene is TRBV10-1, the J gene TRBJ1-5, with D possibly being TRBD1 (5 bases). The germline V and J ends were trimmed by 0 bases and 7 bases, with 13 bases remaining between them. The CDR3 covers 15 residues. Germline assignment: CDR1 WNHNN and CDR2 SYGVQD (reference sequence). CDR3 protein: CASSESVGTGQPQHF. The CDR3 DNA reads as TGCGCCAGCAGTGAGTCGGTGGGGACTGGCCAGCCCCAGCATTTT.

The chain couples TRBV19 to TRBJ1-1; D unresolved. Trimming pared 8 bases from V and 4 bases from J, leaving 8 bases between. The CDR3 length is 11 residues. CDR1 is LNHDA, CDR2 SQIVND, per germline (reference sequence). CDR3 amino acids: CASRKGTEAFF. The CDR3 DNA is TGTGCCAGTCGAAAGGGCACTGAAGCTTTCTTT.

The V call is TRBV9, the J call TRBJ1-5; D uncertain. In germline, CDR1 is SGDLS, CDR2 YYNGEE. The germline V and J ends were trimmed by 4 bases and 1 base, with 9 bases remaining between them. The CDR3 sequence is 14 residues long. The CDR3 coding sequence is TGTGCCAGCAGCCCAGCTTGGAGCAATCAGCCCCAGCATTTT. Translation gives CASSPAWSNQPQHF.

The chain has TRBV27 and TRBJ2-7, with D possibly called TRBD1 or TRBD2 (6 bases each). Trimming left V 6 bases short and J 6 bases short, with 12 bases between. Germline values: CDR1 MNHEY, CDR2 SMNVEV (reference sequence). This CDR3 region has 12 residues. CDR3 nucleotides: TGTGCCAGCAGAGGATCGGGGGCCGAGCAGTACTTC. Translated, it gives CASRGSGAEQYF.

The chain combines TRBV5-1 with TRBJ2-1; 16 bases match TRBD2. CDR1 is SGHRS, CDR2 YFSETQ, per germline. The CDR3 contains 16 residues. V lost 3 bases to trimming and J lost 10 bases; unmatched junction nucleotides: 7. The CDR3 bases are TGCGCCAGCAGCTGGGGGACTAGCGGGAGGGCCCGGGAGCAGTTCTTC. It specifies CASSWGTSGRAREQFF.

The chain recombines TRBV7-2 with TRBJ2-7; D gene ambiguous. Trimming removed 3 bases from V and 5 bases from J, with 8 bases in between. Germline CDR1 reads SGHTA; CDR2 reads FQGNSA. This CDR3 is 12 amino acids long. The CDR3 DNA reads TGTGCCAGCAGCTTTATTAGGGACGAGCAGTACTTC. This gives the protein CASSFIRDEQYF. The full variable domain, its missing parts supplied by reference TRBV7-2 and TRBJ2-7, is GAGVSQSPSNKVTEKGKDVELRCDPISGHTALYWYRQSLGQGLEFLIYFQGNSAPDKSGLPSDRFSAERTGGSVSTLTIQRTQQEDSAVYLCASSFIRDEQYFGPGTRLTVT.

V and J are TRBV7-2 and TRBJ2-2; D uncertain. The CDR3 is 14 amino acids. The V gene's germline CDR1 is SGHTA and CDR2 FQGNSA. V lost 3 bases to trimming and J lost 4 bases, with 9 bases between them. CDR3 sequence (DNA): TGTGCCAGCAGCTTCGGGCGAGGCACCGGGGAGCTGTTTTTT. Its protein is CASSFGRGTGELFF.

This clone was recorded once. V usage is TRBV5-1 and J usage is TRBJ2-1; D is uncertain. CDR1 is SGHRS and CDR2 is YFSETQ in the germline V gene. The CDR3 sequence is 13 residues long. V lost 4 bases and J 9 bases, leaving 14 bases between the germline ends. This CDR3 reads CASSPTAVLEQFF. DNA for the CDR3: TGCGCCAGCAGCCCTACGGCGGTTCTTGAGCAGTTCTTC. The full variable domain, its missing parts supplied by reference TRBV5-1 and TRBJ2-1, is KAGVTQTPRYLIKTRGQQVTLSCSPISGHRSVSWYQQTPGQGLQFLFEYFSETQRNKGNFPGRFSGRQFSNSRSEMNVSTLELGDSALYLCASSPTAVLEQFFGPGTRLTVL.

The chain links TRBV7-9 to TRBJ2-5; D gene ambiguous. Germline V gene sequence: CDR1 SEHNR, CDR2 FQNEAQ (reference sequence). The CDR3 runs to 13 residues. V lost 3 bases and J 2 bases, leaving 7 bases between the germline ends. CDR3: CASSFTDQETQYF. The CDR3 bases are TGTGCCAGCAGCTTTACGGATCAAGAGACCCAGTACTTC.

The rearrangement uses TRBV10-3 and TRBJ2-7; the D gene could be TRBD1 or TRBD2 (5 bases each). Germline V gene lookup returns CDR1 ENHRY and CDR2 SYGVKD. Between the trimmed V and J ends, which lost 0 bases and 7 bases, there was a span of 13 bases. This CDR3 is built from 14 residues. This chain's CDR3 is CAISESRDPKEQYF. Here the CDR3 DNA reads TGTGCCATCAGTGAGTCTAGGGACCCCAAGGAGCAGTACTTC.

The chain carries TRBV6-6 and TRBJ1-5; no clear D gene. In germline, CDR1 is MNHNY, CDR2 SVGAGI (reference sequence). The CDR3 spans 12 residues. The ends were cut back, 4 bases at V and 9 bases at J, with 10 bases in the middle. This chain's CDR3 is CASSLQDRPQHF. The CDR3 DNA reads TGTGCCAGCAGTTTGCAGGACCGGCCCCAGCATTTT.

Points on this clone: The junction and the germline gene differ at one end; a read error may be behind it. The chain recombines TRBV7-7 with TRBJ2-1; TRBD1 might be the D (6 bases). Germline V lookup: CDR1 SSHAT, CDR2 FNYEAQ (reference sequence). CDR3 length equals 14 residues. DNA of the CDR3: TGTGCTAGCAGCTTGAGACAGGATAGCAATGAGCAGTTCTTC. It codes for CASSLRQDSNEQFF. The whole variable domain, filled in from reference TRBV7-7 and TRBJ2-1, reads GAGVSQSPRYKVTKRGQDVTLRCDPISSHATLYWYQQALGQGPEFLTYFNYEAQPDKSGLPSDRFSAERPEGSISTLTIQRTEQRDSAMYRCASSLRQDSNEQFFGPGTRLTVL.

CDR3 nucleotides: TGTGCCTGGAGTGCAATGGGGGGATCACCCCTCCACTTT. Protein product: CAWSAMGGSPLHF. The chain is built from TRBV30 and TRBJ1-6, with D tentatively TRBD1 (5 bases). Germline V gene data show CDR1 as GTSNPN and CDR2 as SVGIG (reference sequence). Trimming pared 1 base from V and 10 bases from J, leaving 11 bases between. The CDR3 runs to 13 residues.

The chain employs TRBV2 and TRBJ2-4; tentatively, D is TRBD2 (6 bases). V was pared by 6 bases and J by 8 bases, with 11 bases between. The CDR3 has 12 amino acids. Germline V gene data show CDR1 as SNHLY and CDR2 as FYNNEI. The CDR3 reads CASSPPGDIQYF. The CDR3, as DNA: TGTGCCAGCAGCCCCCCGGGGGACATTCAGTACTTC. The variable domain in full, completed from reference TRBV2 and TRBJ2-4, reads EPEVTQTPSHQVTQMGQEVILRCVPISNHLYFYWYRQILGQKVEFLVSFYNNEISEKSEIFDDQFSVERPDGSNFTLKIRSTKLEDSAMYFCASSPPGDIQYFGAGTRLSVL.

The chain employs TRBV5-4 and TRBJ2-3, with a tentative D call TRBD2 (5 bases). The V end was cut by 6 bases, the J end by 5 bases, with 10 bases between. CDR1 SGHNT and CDR2 YYREEE come from the germline V gene (reference sequence). The CDR3 runs 12 residues. The chain's CDR3 is CASIGVGDTQYF. The CDR3, as DNA: TGTGCCAGCATCGGGGTCGGAGATACGCAGTATTTT.

The chain joins TRBV11-2 to TRBJ2-3; D is ambiguous. Looked up from germline, CDR1 is SGHAT and CDR2 is FQNNGV. The CDR3 runs 13 residues. Trimming shortened V by 3 bases and J by 0 bases, and 4 bases separated the two germline ends. CDR3 region: CASSLGSTDTQYF. The CDR3 region has the DNA TGTGCCAGCAGCTTGGGTAGCACAGATACGCAGTATTTT.

The rearrangement links TRBV27 to TRBJ2-3; 7 bases line up with TRBD1. The J segment lost 3 bases and the V segment lost 0 bases, leaving 12 bases of the junction unmatched. Germline V gives CDR1 MNHEY, CDR2 SMNVEV (reference sequence). This CDR3 comprises 18 residues. This chain's CDR3 is CASSLSRMTGFRTDTQYF. CDR3 sequence (DNA): TGTGCCAGCAGTTTATCTCGGATGACAGGGTTTCGTACAGATACGCAGTATTTT.

The chain recombines TRBV6-1 with TRBJ2-5; 8 bases agree with TRBD1. The CDR3 consists of 11 residues. The germline V gene has CDR1 MNHNS and CDR2 SASEGT. V was pared by 7 bases and J by 14 bases, with 9 bases of the junction left unmatched. CDR3 bases: TGTGCCAGCACTCCCGGACAGGGAGTTTACTTC. It translates to CASTPGQGVYF.

The V and J genes are TRBV10-3 and TRBJ1-3; 8 bases agree with TRBD1. V was pared by 6 bases and J by 2 bases, with 3 bases of the junction left unmatched. The CDR3 length is 14 residues. Germline lookup yields CDR1 ENHRY and CDR2 SYGVKD. CDR3 loop: CAIREQGAGNTIYF. The CDR3 DNA reads TGTGCCATCAGGGAACAGGGGGCTGGAAACACCATATATTTT.

This clone came up once. This chain connects TRBV27 to TRBJ2-3; D may be TRBD2 (5 bases). The germline V gene has CDR1 MNHEY and CDR2 SMNVEV (reference sequence). V was clipped by 3 bases and J by 4 bases, with 8 bases between them. This CDR3 comprises 13 residues. The CDR3 loop reads CASSLRVADTQYF. The CDR3 DNA is TGTGCCAGCAGTTTGCGGGTCGCAGATACGCAGTATTTT.

This chain joins TRBV7-2 and TRBJ2-3; 13 nucleotides align to TRBD2. The CDR3 is 15 amino acids. Per germline, CDR1 SGHTA and CDR2 FQGNSA. The trim removed 3 bases at V and 4 bases at J, leaving 1 base unmatched. CDR3 sequence: CASSLGTSGADTQYF. The CDR3 coding sequence is TGTGCCAGCAGCTTGGGGACTAGCGGGGCAGATACGCAGTATTTT.

The chain uses TRBV4-3 and TRBJ1-5, with TRBD1 matching 7 bases. Germline V gene sequence: CDR1 LGHNA, CDR2 YSLEER. Trimming took 2 bases from V and 2 from J; bases not matched to a gene: 3. CDR3 size: 15 residues. In nucleotides, the CDR3 is TGCGCCAGCAGCCAATACACAGGGGGCAATCAGCCCCAGCATTTT. Translated: CASSQYTGGNQPQHF.

This clone occurred once. The J gene is TRBJ2-2, the V gene TRBV7-9; 7 bases line up with TRBD1. The CDR3 extends over 17 amino acids. J lost 1 base, V lost 5 bases, and 10 bases had no gene match. CDR1 and CDR2 (germline): SEHNR, FQNEAQ (reference sequence). CDR3 loop: CASSPGKGARNTGELFF. In DNA form, the CDR3 reads TGTGCCAGCAGCCCTGGAAAGGGGGCTAGGAACACCGGGGAGCTGTTTTTT.

V and J are TRBV19 and TRBJ1-3; no reliable D call. The CDR3 totals 15 residues. Per germline, CDR1 LNHDA and CDR2 SQIVND (reference sequence). V lost 3 bases to trimming and J lost 4 bases, with 13 bases between them. The CDR3 spells CASSIEKLLGNTIYF. CDR3 sequence (DNA): TGTGCCAGTAGTATTGAGAAACTGCTGGGAAACACCATATATTTT.

CDR3 in DNA: TGTGCCAGTACCGGGACAGGGGTTAATTATGGTGGCTACGAGCAGTACTTC. Translated: CASTGTGVNYGGYEQYF. The genes are TRBV19 and TRBJ2-7; 10 positions agree with TRBD1. Germline values: CDR1 LNHDA, CDR2 SQIVND (reference sequence). Trimming removed 7 bases from V and 3 bases from J; junction bases left unmatched: 15. The CDR3 is 17 amino acids.